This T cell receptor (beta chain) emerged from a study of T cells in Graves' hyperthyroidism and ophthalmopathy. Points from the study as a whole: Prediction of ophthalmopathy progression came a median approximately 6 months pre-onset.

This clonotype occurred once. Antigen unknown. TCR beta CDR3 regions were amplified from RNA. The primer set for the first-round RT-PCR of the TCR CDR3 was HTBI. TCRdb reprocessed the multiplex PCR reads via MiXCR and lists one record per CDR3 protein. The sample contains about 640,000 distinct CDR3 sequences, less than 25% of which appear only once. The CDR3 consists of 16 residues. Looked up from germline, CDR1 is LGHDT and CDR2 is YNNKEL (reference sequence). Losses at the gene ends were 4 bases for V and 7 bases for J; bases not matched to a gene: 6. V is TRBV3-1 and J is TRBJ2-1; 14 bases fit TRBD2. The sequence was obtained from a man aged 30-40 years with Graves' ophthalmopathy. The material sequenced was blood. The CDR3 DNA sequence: TGTGCCAGCAGCCCCCCGGGACTAGCGGGAGTTAATGAGCAGTTCTTC. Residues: CASSPPGLAGVNEQFF.